Below are 5 T cell receptor beta chains sequenced from a single sample in a study of OX40 agonist ivuxolimab in advanced cancers. The assay was immunoSEQ multiplex PCR, and TCRdb's table has in-frame clones only and misses some. Among approximately 77,000 clones listed, around 85% were seen once. The sample here was CD4+ or CD8+ T cells sorted from blood, taken in a trial of the OX40 agonist ivuxolimab. These receptors all come from an adult with an advanced solid tumor such as melanoma, head and neck, liver or kidney cancer.

The chain carries TRBV27 and TRBJ2-7; 11 bases align to TRBD2. Germline loops: CDR1 MNHEY, CDR2 SMNVEV (reference sequence). The CDR3 has 14 residues. J was trimmed by 7 bases and V by 3 bases; bases with no gene match: 5. The CDR3 nucleotides are TGTGCCAGCAGTTTTCTAGCGGGAGGAGGAGAGCAGTACTTC. This gives the protein CASSFLAGGGEQYF.

This chain uses TRBV10-1 with TRBJ2-7; 13 bases are a match to TRBD2. Germline-derived CDR1 and CDR2 are WNHNN and SYGVQD (reference sequence). This CDR3 region has 15 residues. V lost 3 bases to trimming and J lost 3 bases; unmatched junction nucleotides: 2. The CDR3 DNA reads as TGCGCCAGCAGTGAAGGGACTAGCGGGGTCTACGAGCAGTACTTC. This codes for CASSEGTSGVYEQYF.

The chain is built from TRBV20-1 and TRBJ1-1; D perhaps matches TRBD1 (6 bases). This CDR3 has 11 amino acids. Per the germline V gene, CDR1 is DFQATT and CDR2 is SNEGSKA (reference sequence). Trimming removed 5 bases at V and 8 bases at J, with 12 bases between. CDR3 DNA sequence: TGCAGTGCTCTTAGACAGGCCGAAGCTTTCTTT. Encoded protein: CSALRQAEAFF.

The V and J genes are TRBV9 and TRBJ1-4, with 7 bases lining up with TRBD1. The germline V gene encodes CDR1 SGDLS and CDR2 YYNGEE. Losses at the gene ends were 3 bases for V and 2 bases for J; bases not matched to a gene: 4. The CDR3 spans 15 residues. CDR3 residues: CASSGMGQTNEKLFF. For the CDR3, the DNA is TGTGCCAGCAGCGGCATGGGACAGACTAATGAAAAACTGTTTTTT.

The sample holds a few counts of this clone. V is TRBV30 and J is TRBJ1-2; D uncertain. This CDR3 contains 12 residues. Trimming took 0 bases from V and 8 from J, leaving 10 bases between them. CDR1 is GTSNPN and CDR2 is SVGIG in the germline V gene (reference sequence). Here the CDR3 reads CAWSVVGLGYTF. Written as DNA, the CDR3 is TGTGCCTGGAGTGTCGTGGGCTTGGGCTACACCTTC.